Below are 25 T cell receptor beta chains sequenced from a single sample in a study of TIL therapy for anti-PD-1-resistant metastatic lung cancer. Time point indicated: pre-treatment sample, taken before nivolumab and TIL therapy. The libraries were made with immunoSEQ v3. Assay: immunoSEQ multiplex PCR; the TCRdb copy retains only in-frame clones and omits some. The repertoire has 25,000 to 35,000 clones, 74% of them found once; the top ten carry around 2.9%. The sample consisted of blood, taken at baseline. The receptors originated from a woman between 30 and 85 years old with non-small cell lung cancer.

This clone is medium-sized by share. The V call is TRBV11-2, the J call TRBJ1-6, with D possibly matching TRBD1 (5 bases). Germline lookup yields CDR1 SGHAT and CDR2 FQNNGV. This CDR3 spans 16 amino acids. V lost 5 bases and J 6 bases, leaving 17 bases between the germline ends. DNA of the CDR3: TGTGCCAGCAGCCCGACCGGCCAGGGTGGTAATTCACCCCTCCACTTT. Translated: CASSPTGQGGNSPLHF.

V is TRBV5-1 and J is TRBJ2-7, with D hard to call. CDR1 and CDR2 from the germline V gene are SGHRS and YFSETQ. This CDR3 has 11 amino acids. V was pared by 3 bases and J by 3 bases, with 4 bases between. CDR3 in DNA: TGCGCCAGCAGCTATCTCTACGAGCAGTACTTC. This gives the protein CASSYLYEQYF.

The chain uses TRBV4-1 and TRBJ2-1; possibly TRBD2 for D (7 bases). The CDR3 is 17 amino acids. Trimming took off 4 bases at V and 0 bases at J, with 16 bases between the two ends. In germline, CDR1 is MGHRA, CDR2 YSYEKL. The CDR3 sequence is CASSLGGARSSYNEQFF. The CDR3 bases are TGCGCCAGCAGCCTAGGGGGGGCGCGCAGCTCCTACAATGAGCAGTTCTTC.

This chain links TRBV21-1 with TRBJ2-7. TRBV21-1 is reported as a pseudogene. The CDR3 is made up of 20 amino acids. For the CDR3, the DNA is TGTGCCAGCAGCGAACCGGGTCTGTCCCTCGCCGGGGGCCTAGCCGCCGAGCAGTACTTC. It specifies CASSEPGLSLAGGLAAEQYF.

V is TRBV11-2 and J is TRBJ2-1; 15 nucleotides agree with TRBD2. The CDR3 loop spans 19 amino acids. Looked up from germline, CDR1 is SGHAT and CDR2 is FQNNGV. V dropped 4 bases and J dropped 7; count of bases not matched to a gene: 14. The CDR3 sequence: CASSSIFRTSGRGANEQFF. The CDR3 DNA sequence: TGTGCCAGCAGCTCAATATTTCGGACTAGCGGGAGGGGTGCTAATGAGCAGTTCTTC.

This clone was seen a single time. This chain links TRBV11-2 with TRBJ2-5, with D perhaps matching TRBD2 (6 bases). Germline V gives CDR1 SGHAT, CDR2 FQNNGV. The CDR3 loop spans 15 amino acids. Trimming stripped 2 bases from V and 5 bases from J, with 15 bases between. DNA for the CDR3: TGTGCCAGCAGCTTACCTTTCCGTCGGGGGGAGACCCAGTACTTC. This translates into CASSLPFRRGETQYF.

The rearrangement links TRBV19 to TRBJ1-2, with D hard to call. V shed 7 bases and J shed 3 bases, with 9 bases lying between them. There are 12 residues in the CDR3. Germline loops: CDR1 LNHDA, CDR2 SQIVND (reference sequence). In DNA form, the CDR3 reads TGTGCCAGTAAAGCCCGTGACTATGGCTACACCTTC. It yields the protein CASKARDYGYTF. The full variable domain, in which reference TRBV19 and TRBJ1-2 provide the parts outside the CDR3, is DGGITQSPKYLFRKEGQNVTLSCEQNLNHDAMYWYRQDPGQGLRLIYYSQIVNDFQKGDIAEGYSVSREKKESFPLTVTSAQKNPTAFYLCASKARDYGYTFGSGTRLTVV.

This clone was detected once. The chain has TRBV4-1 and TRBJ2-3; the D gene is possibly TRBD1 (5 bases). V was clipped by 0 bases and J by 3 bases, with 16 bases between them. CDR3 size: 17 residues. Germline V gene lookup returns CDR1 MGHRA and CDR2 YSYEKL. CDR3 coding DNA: TGCGCCAGCAGCCAAGATACCGGGCAGGGAAGGACAGATACGCAGTATTTT. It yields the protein CASSQDTGQGRTDTQYF.

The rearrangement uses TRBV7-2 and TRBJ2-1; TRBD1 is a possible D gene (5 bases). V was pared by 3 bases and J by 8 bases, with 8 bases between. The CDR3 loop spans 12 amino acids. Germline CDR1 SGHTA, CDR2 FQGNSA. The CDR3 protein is CASSFRVDEQFF. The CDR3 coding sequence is TGTGCCAGCAGCTTCAGGGTTGATGAGCAGTTCTTC.

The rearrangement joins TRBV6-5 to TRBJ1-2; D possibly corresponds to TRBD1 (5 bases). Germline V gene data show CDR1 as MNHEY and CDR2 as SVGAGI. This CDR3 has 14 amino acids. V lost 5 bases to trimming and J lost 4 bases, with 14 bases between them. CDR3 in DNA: TGTGCCAGCAGTGCGCCCGGGACTTTCTATGGCTACACCTTC. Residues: CASSAPGTFYGYTF.

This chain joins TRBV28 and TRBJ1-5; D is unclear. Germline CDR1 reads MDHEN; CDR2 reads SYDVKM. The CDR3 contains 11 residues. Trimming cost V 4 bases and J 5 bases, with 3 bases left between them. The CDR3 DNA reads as TGTGCCAGCAGTTCAGATCAGCCCCAGCATTTT. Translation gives CASSSDQPQHF.

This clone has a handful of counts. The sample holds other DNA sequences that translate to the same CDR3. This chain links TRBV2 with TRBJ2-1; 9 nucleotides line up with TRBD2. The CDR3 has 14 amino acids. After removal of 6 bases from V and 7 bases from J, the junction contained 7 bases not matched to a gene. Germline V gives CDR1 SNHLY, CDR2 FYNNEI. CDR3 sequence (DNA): TGTGCCAGCAGCCCCGGGCTAGCGGGGAATGAGCAGTTCTTC. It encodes CASSPGLAGNEQFF.

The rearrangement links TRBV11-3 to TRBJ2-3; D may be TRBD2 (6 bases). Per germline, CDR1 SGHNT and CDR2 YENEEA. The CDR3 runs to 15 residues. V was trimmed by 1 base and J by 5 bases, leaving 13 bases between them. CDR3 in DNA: TGTGCCAGCAGCTTAGGAGGAGGGCTTCAAGATACGCAGTATTTT. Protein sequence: CASSLGGGLQDTQYF.

CDR3 in amino acids: CASSTGTSGRITGELFF. The CDR3 DNA reads as TGTGCCAGCAGCACCGGGACTAGCGGGAGGATCACCGGGGAGCTGTTTTTT. The chain combines TRBV5-6 with TRBJ2-2, with 15 positions matching TRBD2. The CDR3 runs 17 residues. Germline CDR1 is SGHDT and CDR2 is YYEEEE. The V gene end was trimmed by 4 bases and the J gene end by 4 bases; junction bases not matched to a gene: 5. Full variable domain (outside the CDR3, taken from reference TRBV5-6 and TRBJ2-2): DAGVTQSPTHLIKTRGQQVTLRCSPKSGHDTVSWYQQALGQGPQFIFQYYEEEERQRGNFPDRFSGHQFPNYSSELNVNALLLGDSALYLCASSTGTSGRITGELFFGEGSRLTVL.

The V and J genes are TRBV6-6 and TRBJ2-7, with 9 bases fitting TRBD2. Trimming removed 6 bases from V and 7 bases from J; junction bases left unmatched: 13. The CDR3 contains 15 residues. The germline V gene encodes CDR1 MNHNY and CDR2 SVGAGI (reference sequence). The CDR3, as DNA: TGTGCCAGCAGCCGTGTGGTAGCGGGAGCGTATGAGCAGTACTTC. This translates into CASSRVVAGAYEQYF.

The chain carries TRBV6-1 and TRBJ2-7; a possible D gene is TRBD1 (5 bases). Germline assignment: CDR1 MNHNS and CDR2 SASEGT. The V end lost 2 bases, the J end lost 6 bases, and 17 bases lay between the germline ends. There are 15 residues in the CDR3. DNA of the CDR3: TGTGCCAGCAGTGAAACCACAGGTACCTTTAGCGAGCAGTACTTC. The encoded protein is CASSETTGTFSEQYF.

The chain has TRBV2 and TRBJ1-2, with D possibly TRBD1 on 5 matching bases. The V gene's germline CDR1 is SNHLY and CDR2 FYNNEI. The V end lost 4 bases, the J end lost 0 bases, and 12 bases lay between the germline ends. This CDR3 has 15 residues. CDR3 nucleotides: TGTGCCAGCAGTGGAGGTCTGGGGCCTAACTATGGCTACACCTTC. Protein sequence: CASSGGLGPNYGYTF.

CDR3 sequence (DNA): TGTGCCAGCAGTGAATACTCGGGTGGGACTGGAAACACCATATATTTT. Protein: CASSEYSGGTGNTIYF. The chain has TRBV25-1 and TRBJ1-3; D remains ambiguous. Trimming removed 0 bases from V and 2 bases from J, with 11 bases in between. This CDR3 spans 16 amino acids. In germline, CDR1 is MGHDK, CDR2 SYGVNS.

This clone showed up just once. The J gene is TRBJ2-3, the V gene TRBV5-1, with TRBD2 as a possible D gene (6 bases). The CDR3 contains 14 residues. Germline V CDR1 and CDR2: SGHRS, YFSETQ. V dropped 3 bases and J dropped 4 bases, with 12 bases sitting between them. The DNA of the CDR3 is TGCGCCAGCAGCTGGACTACTTTCGCAGATACGCAGTATTTT. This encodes CASSWTTFADTQYF.

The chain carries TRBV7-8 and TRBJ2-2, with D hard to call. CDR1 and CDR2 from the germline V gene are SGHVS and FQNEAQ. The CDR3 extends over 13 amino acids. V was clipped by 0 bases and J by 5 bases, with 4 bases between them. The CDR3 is CASSLAGTGELFF. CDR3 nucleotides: TGTGCCAGCAGCTTAGCGGGGACCGGGGAGCTGTTTTTT.

CDR3 DNA sequence: TGTGCCAGCAGGCGGGCCGGGGAGATAAAAAGGGAGACCCAGTACTTC. Protein product: CASRRAGEIKRETQYF. The chain links TRBV2 to TRBJ2-5, with TRBD2 as a possible D gene (5 bases). Trimming cost V 6 bases and J 5 bases, with 22 bases left between them. This CDR3 region has 16 residues. Germline values: CDR1 SNHLY, CDR2 FYNNEI.

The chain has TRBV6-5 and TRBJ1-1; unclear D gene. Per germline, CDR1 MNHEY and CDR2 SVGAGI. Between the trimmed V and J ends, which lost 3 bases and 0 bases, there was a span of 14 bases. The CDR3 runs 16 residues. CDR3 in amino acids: CASSYLGVAMNTEAFF. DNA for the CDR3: TGTGCCAGCAGTTATCTTGGCGTAGCCATGAACACTGAAGCTTTCTTT.

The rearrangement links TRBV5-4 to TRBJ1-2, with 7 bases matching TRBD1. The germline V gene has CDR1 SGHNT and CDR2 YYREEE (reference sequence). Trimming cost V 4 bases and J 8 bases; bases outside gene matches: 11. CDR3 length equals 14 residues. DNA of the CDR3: TGTGCCAGCAGCCAACAGGGGTCTTTCGTGGGCTACACCTTC. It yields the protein CASSQQGSFVGYTF.

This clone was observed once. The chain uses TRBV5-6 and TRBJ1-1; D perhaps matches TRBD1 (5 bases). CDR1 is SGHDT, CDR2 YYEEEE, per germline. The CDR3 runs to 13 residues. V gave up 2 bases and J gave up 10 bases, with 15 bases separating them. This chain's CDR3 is CASSFDETDAAFF. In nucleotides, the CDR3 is TGTGCCAGCAGCTTTGATGAGACAGACGCAGCTTTCTTT. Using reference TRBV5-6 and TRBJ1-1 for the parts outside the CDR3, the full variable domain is DAGVTQSPTHLIKTRGQQVTLRCSPKSGHDTVSWYQQALGQGPQFIFQYYEEEERQRGNFPDRFSGHQFPNYSSELNVNALLLGDSALYLCASSFDETDAAFFGQGTRLTVV.

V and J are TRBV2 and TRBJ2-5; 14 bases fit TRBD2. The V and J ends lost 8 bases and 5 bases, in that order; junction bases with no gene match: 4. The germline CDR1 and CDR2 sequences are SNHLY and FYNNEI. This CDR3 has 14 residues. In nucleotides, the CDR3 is TGTGCCAGCGCGGGACTAGCGGGAGTCGAGACCCAGTACTTC. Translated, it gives CASAGLAGVETQYF.